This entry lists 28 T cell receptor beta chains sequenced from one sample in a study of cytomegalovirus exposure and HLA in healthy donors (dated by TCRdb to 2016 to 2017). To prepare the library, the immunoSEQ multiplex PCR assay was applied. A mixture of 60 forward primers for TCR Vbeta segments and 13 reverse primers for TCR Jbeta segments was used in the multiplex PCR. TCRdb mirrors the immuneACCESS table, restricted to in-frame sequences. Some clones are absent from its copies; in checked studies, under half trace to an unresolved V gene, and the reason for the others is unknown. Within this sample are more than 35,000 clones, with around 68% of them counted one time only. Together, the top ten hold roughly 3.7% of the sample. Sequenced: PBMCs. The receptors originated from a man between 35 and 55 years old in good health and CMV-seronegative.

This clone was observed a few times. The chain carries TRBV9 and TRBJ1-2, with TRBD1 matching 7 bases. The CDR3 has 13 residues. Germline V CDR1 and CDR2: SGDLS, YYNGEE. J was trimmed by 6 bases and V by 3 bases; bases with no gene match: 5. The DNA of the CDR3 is TGTGCCAGCAGCGCACGACAGGGCCATGGCTACACCTTC. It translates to CASSARQGHGYTF.

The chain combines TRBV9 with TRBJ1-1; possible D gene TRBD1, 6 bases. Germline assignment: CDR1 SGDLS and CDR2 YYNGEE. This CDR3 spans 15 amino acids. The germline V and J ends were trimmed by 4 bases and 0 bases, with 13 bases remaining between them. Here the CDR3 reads CASSLGGAMNTEAFF. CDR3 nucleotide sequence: TGTGCCAGCAGCCTTGGGGGGGCCATGAACACTGAAGCTTTCTTT.

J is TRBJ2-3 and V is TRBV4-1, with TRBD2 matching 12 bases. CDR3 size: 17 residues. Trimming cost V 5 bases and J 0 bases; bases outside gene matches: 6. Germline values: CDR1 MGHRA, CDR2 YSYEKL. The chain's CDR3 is CASSSRLAGDSTDTQYF. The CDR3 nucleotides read TGCGCCAGCAGCTCCCGACTAGCGGGAGATAGCACAGATACGCAGTATTTT.

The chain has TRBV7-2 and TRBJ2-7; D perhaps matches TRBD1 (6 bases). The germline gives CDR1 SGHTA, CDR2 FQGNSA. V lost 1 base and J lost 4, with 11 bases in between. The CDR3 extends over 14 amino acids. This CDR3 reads CASSLGGPKYEQYF. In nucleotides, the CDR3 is TGTGCCAGCAGCTTAGGGGGGCCGAAATACGAGCAGTACTTC. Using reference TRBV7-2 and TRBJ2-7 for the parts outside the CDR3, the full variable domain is GAGVSQSPSNKVTEKGKDVELRCDPISGHTALYWYRQSLGQGLEFLIYFQGNSAPDKSGLPSDRFSAERTGGSVSTLTIQRTQQEDSAVYLCASSLGGPKYEQYFGPGTRLTVT.

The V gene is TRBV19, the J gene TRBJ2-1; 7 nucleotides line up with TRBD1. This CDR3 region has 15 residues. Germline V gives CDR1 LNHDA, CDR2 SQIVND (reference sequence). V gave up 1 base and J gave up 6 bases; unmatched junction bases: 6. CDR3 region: CASSIGTSGGNEQFF. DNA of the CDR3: TGTGCCAGTAGTATAGGGACATCAGGGGGCAATGAGCAGTTCTTC.

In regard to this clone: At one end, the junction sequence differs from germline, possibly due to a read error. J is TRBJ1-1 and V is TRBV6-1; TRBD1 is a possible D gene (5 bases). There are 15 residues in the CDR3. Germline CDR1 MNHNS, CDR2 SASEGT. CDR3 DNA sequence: TGTGCCAGCAGTGAAGCGAAGGGACTGAAGACTGAAGCTTTCTTT. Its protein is CASSEAKGLKTEAFF.

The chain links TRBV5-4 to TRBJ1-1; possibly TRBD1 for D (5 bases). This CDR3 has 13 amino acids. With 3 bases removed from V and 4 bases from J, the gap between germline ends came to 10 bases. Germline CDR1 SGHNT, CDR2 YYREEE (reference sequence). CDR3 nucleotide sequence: TGTGCCAGCAGCTACGTGGGGGGCACTGAAGCTTTCTTT. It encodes CASSYVGGTEAFF.

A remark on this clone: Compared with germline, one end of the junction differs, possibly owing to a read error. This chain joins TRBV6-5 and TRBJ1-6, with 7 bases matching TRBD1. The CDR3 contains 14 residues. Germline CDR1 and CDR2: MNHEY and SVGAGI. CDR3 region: CASSDRAINSLLHF. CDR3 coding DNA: TGTGCCAGCAGCGACAGGGCGATCAATTCACTCCTCCACTTT.

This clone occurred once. The CDR3 sequence: CASSPGVGGGDEQYF. CDR3 coding DNA: TGTGCCAGCAGCCCAGGCGTTGGAGGGGGCGACGAGCAGTACTTC. This rearrangement joins TRBV4-2 to TRBJ2-7; TRBD1 is a possible D gene (7 bases). This CDR3 is 15 amino acids long. Germline CDR1 reads LGHNA; CDR2 reads YNFKEQ. Deletions cut 4 bases from V and 5 bases from J, with 18 bases between.

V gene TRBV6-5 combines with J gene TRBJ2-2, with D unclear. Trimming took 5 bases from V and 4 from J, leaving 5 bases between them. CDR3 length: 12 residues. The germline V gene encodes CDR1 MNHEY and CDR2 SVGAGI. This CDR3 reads CASSQRTGELFF. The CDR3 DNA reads TGTGCCAGCAGTCAGCGCACCGGGGAGCTGTTTTTT.

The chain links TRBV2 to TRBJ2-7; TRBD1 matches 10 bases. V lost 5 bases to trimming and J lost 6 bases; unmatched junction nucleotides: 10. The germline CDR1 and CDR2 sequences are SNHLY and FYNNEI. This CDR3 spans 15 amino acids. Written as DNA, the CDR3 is TGTGCCAGCAGTTCTCTTGCGACAGGGGGCTTCGAGCAGTACTTC. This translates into CASSSLATGGFEQYF.

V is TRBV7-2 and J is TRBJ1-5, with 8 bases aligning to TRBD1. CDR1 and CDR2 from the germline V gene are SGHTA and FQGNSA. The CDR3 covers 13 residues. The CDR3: CATGTGDNQPQHF. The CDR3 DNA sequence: TGTGCGACCGGGACAGGAGATAATCAGCCCCAGCATTTT.

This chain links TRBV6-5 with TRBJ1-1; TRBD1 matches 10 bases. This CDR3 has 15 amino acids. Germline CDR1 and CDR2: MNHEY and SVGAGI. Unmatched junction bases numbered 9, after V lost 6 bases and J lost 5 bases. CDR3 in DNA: TGTGCCAGCAGACGGACCGGGACAGGGGATACTGAAGCTTTCTTT. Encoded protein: CASRRTGTGDTEAFF.

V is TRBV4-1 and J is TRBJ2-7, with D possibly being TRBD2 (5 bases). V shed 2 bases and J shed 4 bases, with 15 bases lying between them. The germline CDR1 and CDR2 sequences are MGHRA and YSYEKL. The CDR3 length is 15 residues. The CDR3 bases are TGCGCCAGCAGCCAAATAAGCGGCGAATTTTACGAGCAGTACTTC. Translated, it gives CASSQISGEFYEQYF.

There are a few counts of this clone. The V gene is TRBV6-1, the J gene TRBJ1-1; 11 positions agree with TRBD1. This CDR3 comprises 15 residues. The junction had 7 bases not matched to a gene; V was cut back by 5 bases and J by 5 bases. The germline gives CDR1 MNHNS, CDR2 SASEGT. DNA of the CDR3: TGTGCCAGCAGTTCCCAAGGGACAGGGGGGACTGAAGCTTTCTTT. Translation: CASSSQGTGGTEAFF.

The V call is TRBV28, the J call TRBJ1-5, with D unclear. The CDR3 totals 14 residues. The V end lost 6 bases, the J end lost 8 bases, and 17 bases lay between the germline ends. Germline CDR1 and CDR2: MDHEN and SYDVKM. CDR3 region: CASRQNRELKPQHF. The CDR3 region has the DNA TGTGCCAGCAGACAGAACCGGGAACTCAAGCCCCAGCATTTT.

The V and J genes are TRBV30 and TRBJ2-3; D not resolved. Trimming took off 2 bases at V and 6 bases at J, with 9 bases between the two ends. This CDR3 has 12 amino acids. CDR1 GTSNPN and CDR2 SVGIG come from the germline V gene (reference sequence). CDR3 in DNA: TGTGCCTGGAGTTCCAGGTGGGATACGCAGTATTTT. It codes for CAWSSRWDTQYF.

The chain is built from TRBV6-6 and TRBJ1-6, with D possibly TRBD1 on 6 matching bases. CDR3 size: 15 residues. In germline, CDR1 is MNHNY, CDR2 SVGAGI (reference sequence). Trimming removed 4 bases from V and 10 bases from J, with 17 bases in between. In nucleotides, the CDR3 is TGTGCCAGCAGTTTGGGAGGGGGGGCTGGGTCACCCCTCCACTTT. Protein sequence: CASSLGGGAGSPLHF.

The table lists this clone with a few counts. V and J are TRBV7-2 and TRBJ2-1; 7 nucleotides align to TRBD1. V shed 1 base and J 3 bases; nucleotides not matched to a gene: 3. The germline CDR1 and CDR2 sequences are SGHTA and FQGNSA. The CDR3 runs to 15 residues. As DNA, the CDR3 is TGTGCCAGCAGCTTAGATTACAGGGGCTACAATGAGCAGTTCTTC. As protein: CASSLDYRGYNEQFF.

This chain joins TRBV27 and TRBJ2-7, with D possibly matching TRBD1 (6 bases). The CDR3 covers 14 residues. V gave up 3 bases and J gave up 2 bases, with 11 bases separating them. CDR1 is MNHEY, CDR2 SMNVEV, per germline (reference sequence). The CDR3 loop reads CASSFGRGAYEQYF. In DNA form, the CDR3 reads TGTGCCAGCAGTTTCGGCAGGGGCGCCTACGAGCAGTACTTC.

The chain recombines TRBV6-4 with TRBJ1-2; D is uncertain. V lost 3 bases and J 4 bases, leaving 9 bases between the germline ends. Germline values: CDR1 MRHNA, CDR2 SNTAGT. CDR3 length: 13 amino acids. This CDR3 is CASSESGSYGYTF. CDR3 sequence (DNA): TGTGCCAGCAGTGAGTCAGGTTCCTATGGCTACACCTTC.

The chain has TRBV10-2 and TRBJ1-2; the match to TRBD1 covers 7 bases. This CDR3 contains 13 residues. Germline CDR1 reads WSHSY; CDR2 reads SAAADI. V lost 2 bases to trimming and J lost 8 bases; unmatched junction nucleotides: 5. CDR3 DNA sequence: TGCGCCAGCAGTGAGGGGCAGGGGGGCGGCTACACCTTC. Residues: CASSEGQGGGYTF.

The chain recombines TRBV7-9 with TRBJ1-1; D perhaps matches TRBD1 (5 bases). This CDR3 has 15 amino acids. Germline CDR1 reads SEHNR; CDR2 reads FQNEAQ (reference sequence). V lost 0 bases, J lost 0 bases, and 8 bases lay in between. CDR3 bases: TGTGCCAGCAGCTTAGCAGGGGTGGTGAACACTGAAGCTTTCTTT. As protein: CASSLAGVVNTEAFF.

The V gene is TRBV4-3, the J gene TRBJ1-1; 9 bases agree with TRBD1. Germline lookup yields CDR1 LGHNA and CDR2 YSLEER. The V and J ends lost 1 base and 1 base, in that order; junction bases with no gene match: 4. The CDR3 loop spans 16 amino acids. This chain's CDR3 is CASSQGTGVRNTEAFF. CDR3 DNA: TGCGCCAGCAGCCAAGGGACAGGGGTGAGGAACACTGAAGCTTTCTTT.

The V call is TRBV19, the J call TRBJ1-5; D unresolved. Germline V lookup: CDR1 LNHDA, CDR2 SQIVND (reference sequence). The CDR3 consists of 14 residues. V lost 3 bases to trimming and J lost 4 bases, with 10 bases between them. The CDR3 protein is CASSISRQNQPQHF. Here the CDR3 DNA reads TGTGCCAGTAGTATCTCCAGGCAAAATCAGCCCCAGCATTTT. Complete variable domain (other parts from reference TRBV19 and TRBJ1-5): DGGITQSPKYLFRKEGQNVTLSCEQNLNHDAMYWYRQDPGQGLRLIYYSQIVNDFQKGDIAEGYSVSREKKESFPLTVTSAQKNPTAFYLCASSISRQNQPQHFGDGTRLSIL.

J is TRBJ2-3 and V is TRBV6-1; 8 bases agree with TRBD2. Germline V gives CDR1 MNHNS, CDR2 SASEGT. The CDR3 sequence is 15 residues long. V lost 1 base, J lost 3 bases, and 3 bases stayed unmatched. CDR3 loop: CASSEGAGATDTQYF. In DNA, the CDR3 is TGTGCCAGCAGTGAAGGAGCGGGGGCGACAGATACGCAGTATTTT.

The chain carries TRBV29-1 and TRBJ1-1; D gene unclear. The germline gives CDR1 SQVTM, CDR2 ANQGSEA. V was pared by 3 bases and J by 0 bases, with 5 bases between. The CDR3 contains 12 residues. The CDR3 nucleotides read TGCAGCGTTGACCCGTTGAACACTGAAGCTTTCTTT. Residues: CSVDPLNTEAFF. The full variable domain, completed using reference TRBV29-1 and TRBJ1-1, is SAVISQKPSRDICQRGTSLTIQCQVDSQVTMMFWYRQQPGQSLTLIATANQGSEATYESGFVIDKFPISRPNLTFSTLTVSNMSPEDSSIYLCSVDPLNTEAFFGQGTRLTVV.

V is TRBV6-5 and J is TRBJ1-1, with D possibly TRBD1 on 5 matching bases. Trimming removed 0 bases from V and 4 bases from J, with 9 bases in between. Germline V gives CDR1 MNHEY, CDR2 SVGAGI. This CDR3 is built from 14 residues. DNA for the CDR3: TGTGCCAGCAGTTACTCCTCAGGGTCCACTGAAGCTTTCTTT. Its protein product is CASSYSSGSTEAFF.